These 29 T cell receptor beta chains came from one sample sequenced in a study of blood T cell repertoires in COVID-19. Profiled with immunoSEQ multiplex PCR; TCRdb holds only in-frame clones, not every one. This sample has 200,000 to 250,000 clones, with 82% found just once. Sequenced: PBMCs or T cells enriched from blood (not recorded which). All receptors derive from a woman between 55 and 75 years old who had recovered from COVID-19.

In this sample, this clone turned up once. The chain couples TRBV3-1 (or the pseudogene TRBV3-2) to TRBJ1-4; TRBD1 is a possible D gene (6 bases). V was pared by 5 bases and J by 8 bases, with 12 bases between. CDR1 and CDR2 (germline): LGHDT, YNNKEL (reference sequence). This CDR3 spans 13 amino acids. The CDR3 region has the DNA TGTGCCAGCAGCTACAGGGATGGCGAAAAACTGTTTTTT. It yields the protein CASSYRDGEKLFF.

The chain has TRBV5-6 and TRBJ2-7, with TRBD1 matching over 7 bases. The CDR3 is made up of 15 amino acids. After removal of 1 base from V and 1 base from J, the junction contained 5 bases not matched to a gene. The germline gives CDR1 SGHDT, CDR2 YYEEEE. For the CDR3, the DNA is TGTGCCAGCAGCTTGTTTGGACAGGCATCCTACGAGCAGTACTTC. It encodes CASSLFGQASYEQYF.

The rearrangement links TRBV4-2 to TRBJ1-2; weak D call: TRBD1 (6 bases). CDR1 and CDR2 (germline): LGHNA, YNFKEQ. V was pared by 1 base and J by 6 bases, with 15 bases between. The CDR3 consists of 15 residues. Written as DNA, the CDR3 is TGTGCCAGCAGCCAAGGCCCGGGACAAATAAATGGCTACACCTTC. Protein sequence: CASSQGPGQINGYTF.

The gene calls are TRBV10-3 and TRBJ2-7; 11 nucleotides match TRBD2. The length of the CDR3 is 13 residues. Germline V gives CDR1 ENHRY, CDR2 SYGVKD. With 8 bases clipped from V and 3 bases from J, the junction kept 3 bases outside the gene matches. The CDR3 DNA sequence: TGTGCCATCGGGGGGACTAGCGGCTACGAGCAGTACTTC. Its protein is CAIGGTSGYEQYF.

The chain links TRBV6-6 to TRBJ2-5; 11 nucleotides align to TRBD1. V lost 5 bases to trimming and J lost 5 bases; unmatched junction nucleotides: 4. Germline V gene lookup returns CDR1 MNHNY and CDR2 SVGAGI (reference sequence). The CDR3 spans 14 residues. The CDR3 region has the DNA TGTGCCAGCAGTGGGACAGGGGGGAGGGAGACCCAGTACTTC. It translates to CASSGTGGRETQYF.

The J gene is TRBJ2-1, the V gene TRBV7-8, with 7 bases matching TRBD2. This CDR3 has 16 amino acids. CDR1 is SGHVS and CDR2 is FQNEAQ in the germline V gene. Trimming removed 6 bases from V and 3 bases from J; junction bases left unmatched: 11. The CDR3 nucleotides read TGTGCCAGCAGTCCACGGAGCGGGACCCACTACAATGAGCAGTTCTTC. Its translation: CASSPRSGTHYNEQFF.

This clone turned up a few times. The chain couples TRBV19 to TRBJ1-2; 10 positions match TRBD1. This CDR3 is built from 14 residues. V lost 2 bases to trimming and J lost 7 bases; unmatched junction nucleotides: 4. Germline values: CDR1 LNHDA, CDR2 SQIVND (reference sequence). The chain's CDR3 is CASSIPGTGAGYTF. DNA of the CDR3: TGTGCCAGTAGTATACCCGGGACAGGGGCTGGCTACACCTTC.

The rearrangement links TRBV6-5 to TRBJ1-4; TRBD1 is a possible D gene (6 bases). V lost 6 bases to trimming and J lost 3 bases, with 11 bases between them. Germline assignment: CDR1 MNHEY and CDR2 SVGAGI. This CDR3 comprises 14 residues. DNA for the CDR3: TGTGCCAGCAGCACCAGGGGCCCTAATGAAAAACTGTTTTTT. This translates into CASSTRGPNEKLFF.

The chain is built from TRBV5-1 and TRBJ2-7; 10 nucleotides align to TRBD1. This CDR3 has 14 amino acids. CDR1 is SGHRS, CDR2 YFSETQ, per germline. Trimming cost V 3 bases and J 5 bases; bases outside gene matches: 5. The CDR3 DNA reads TGCGCCAGCAGCTGGACAGGGGGTATCGACGAGCAGTACTTC. As protein: CASSWTGGIDEQYF. Full variable domain (outside the CDR3, taken from reference TRBV5-1 and TRBJ2-7): KAGVTQTPRYLIKTRGQQVTLSCSPISGHRSVSWYQQTPGQGLQFLFEYFSETQRNKGNFPGRFSGRQFSNSRSEMNVSTLELGDSALYLCASSWTGGIDEQYFGPGTRLTVT.

This clone was found once. The chain links TRBV5-1 to TRBJ1-2, with 7 bases identical to TRBD1. Trimming at V came to 0 bases and at J to 6 bases, leaving 2 bases not matched to a gene. The CDR3 contains 13 residues. Looked up from germline, CDR1 is SGHRS and CDR2 is YFSETQ. The CDR3 is CASSLGQGNGYTF. The DNA of the CDR3 is TGCGCCAGCAGCTTGGGACAGGGTAATGGCTACACCTTC.

There are a few counts of this clone. The V call is TRBV4-1, the J call TRBJ1-1; D is unresolved. Germline V gives CDR1 MGHRA, CDR2 YSYEKL. V was shortened by 0 bases and J by 1 base, with 12 bases between the two germline ends. The CDR3 length is 16 residues. CDR3 region: CASSQDPRRSNTEAFF. Here the CDR3 DNA reads TGCGCCAGCAGCCAAGATCCCCGCAGATCGAACACTGAAGCTTTCTTT.

V and J are TRBV11-3 and TRBJ2-2, with D maybe TRBD2 (6 bases). CDR3 size: 16 residues. V dropped 5 bases and J dropped 0 bases, with 13 bases sitting between them. Germline values: CDR1 SGHNT, CDR2 YENEEA. CDR3 DNA sequence: TGTGCCAGCAGCCCCAGGCGGGGCGCGAACACCGGGGAGCTGTTTTTT. This translates into CASSPRRGANTGELFF.

The chain carries TRBV6-5 and TRBJ2-3; 9 nucleotides align to TRBD2. Germline V gives CDR1 MNHEY, CDR2 SVGAGI. This CDR3 comprises 15 residues. V was clipped by 6 bases and J by 2 bases; unmatched bases: 6. The CDR3 DNA is TGTGCCAGCAGAGGGACTAGCAGAAACACAGATACGCAGTATTTT. Amino acids: CASRGTSRNTDTQYF.

The V and J genes are TRBV19 and TRBJ2-3, with TRBD2 identical over 16 bases. The J segment lost 2 bases and the V segment lost 6 bases, leaving 11 bases of the junction unmatched. Per germline, CDR1 LNHDA and CDR2 SQIVND (reference sequence). The CDR3 consists of 19 residues. The CDR3 DNA follows: TGTGCCAGTAGCAAACGTGGGACTAGCGGGAGGGTTGCCACAGATACGCAGTATTTT. Residues: CASSKRGTSGRVATDTQYF.

The DNA of the CDR3 is TGTGCCAGCAGTACTTTACTAGCGGGTGATGAGCAGTTCTTC. Protein: CASSTLLAGDEQFF. This sequence joins TRBV6-2 or TRBV6-3 and TRBJ2-1; 9 bases align to TRBD2. This CDR3 has 14 amino acids. V shed 5 bases and J 8 bases; nucleotides not matched to a gene: 7. The germline V gene encodes CDR1 MNHEY and CDR2 SVGEGT.

The chain uses TRBV7-9 and TRBJ2-7; 8 bases align to TRBD2. The CDR3 length is 16 residues. Losses at the gene ends were 5 bases for V and 2 bases for J; bases not matched to a gene: 11. From germline, CDR1 is SEHNR and CDR2 FQNEAQ (reference sequence). The CDR3 bases are TGTGCCAGCAGCCCACCCGGGGCGGGAGGTGCCTACGAGCAGTACTTC. It specifies CASSPPGAGGAYEQYF. Supplemented by reference TRBV7-9 and TRBJ2-7, the full variable domain reads DTGVSQNPRHKITKRGQNVTFRCDPISEHNRLYWYRQTLGQGPEFLTYFQNEAQLEKSRLLSDRFSAERPKGSFSTLEIQRTEQGDSAMYLCASSPPGAGGAYEQYFGPGTRLTVT.

This chain connects TRBV13 to TRBJ2-1; possible D gene TRBD1, 6 bases. Germline-derived CDR1 and CDR2 are PRHDT and FYEKMQ (reference sequence). V lost 1 base and J lost 0, with 7 bases in between. The CDR3 totals 15 residues. The CDR3 is CASSLEGGSYNEQFF. The CDR3 coding sequence is TGTGCCAGCAGCTTAGAAGGGGGCTCCTACAATGAGCAGTTCTTC.

The CDR3 region has the DNA TGTGCCAGTAGTAAGCCGGGACAGTCCTACAATGAGCAGTTCTTC. It specifies CASSKPGQSYNEQFF. This rearrangement joins TRBV19 to TRBJ2-1, with TRBD1 identical over 7 bases. The V gene end was trimmed by 4 bases and the J gene end by 1 base; junction bases not matched to a gene: 4. Germline values: CDR1 LNHDA, CDR2 SQIVND (reference sequence). This CDR3 is built from 15 residues.

V usage is TRBV18 and J usage is TRBJ2-7; 11 nucleotides line up with TRBD2. Germline V lookup: CDR1 KGHSH, CDR2 LQKENI. The CDR3 spans 15 residues. J lost 3 bases, V lost 3 bases, and 4 bases had no gene match. CDR3: CASSPGLAEVYEQYF. CDR3 coding DNA: TGTGCCAGCTCACCGGGACTAGCGGAGGTCTACGAGCAGTACTTC.

This rearrangement joins TRBV29-1 to TRBJ1-1; 11 bases match TRBD1. The CDR3 sequence is 15 residues long. CDR1 is SQVTM and CDR2 is ANQGSEA in the germline V gene. The J segment lost 10 bases and the V segment lost 7 bases, leaving 17 bases of the junction unmatched. Here the CDR3 reads CSASGTGGAGRGAFF. The CDR3 DNA reads as TGCAGCGCCTCCGGGACAGGGGGTGCGGGGAGAGGAGCTTTCTTT.

V and J are TRBV5-4 and TRBJ2-5; possibly TRBD1 for D (6 bases). Germline CDR1 is SGHNT and CDR2 is YYREEE (reference sequence). The CDR3 is 15 amino acids. The V and J ends lost 3 bases and 0 bases respectively, with 12 bases between them. CDR3 in DNA: TGTGCCAGCAGCTCGGACAGCACGTACCAAGAGACCCAGTACTTC. The encoded protein is CASSSDSTYQETQYF.

This chain joins TRBV15 and TRBJ2-2; 9 nucleotides agree with TRBD1. Losses at the gene ends were 0 bases for V and 6 bases for J; bases not matched to a gene: 2. The length of the CDR3 is 15 residues. CDR1 LNHNV and CDR2 YYDKDF come from the germline V gene (reference sequence). The CDR3, as DNA: TGTGCCACCAGCAGAGAGACAGGGGGGGCCGGGGAGCTGTTTTTT. Translated, it gives CATSRETGGAGELFF.

V usage is TRBV4-2 and J usage is TRBJ2-7, with 8 bases aligning to TRBD2. Germline loops: CDR1 LGHNA, CDR2 YNFKEQ. V lost 1 base to trimming and J lost 0 bases; unmatched junction nucleotides: 5. This CDR3 comprises 16 residues. The CDR3 region is CASSQVAGGSSYEQYF. The CDR3 nucleotides are TGTGCCAGCAGCCAAGTGGCGGGGGGTAGCTCCTACGAGCAGTACTTC.

This clone was recorded a few times. The genes are TRBV4-2 and TRBJ2-7, with a tentative D call TRBD2 (5 bases). V was trimmed by 0 bases and J by 12 bases, leaving 15 bases between them. CDR3 length equals 13 residues. Germline V gene sequence: CDR1 LGHNA, CDR2 YNFKEQ. The CDR3 loop is CASSQDRFGDPYF. CDR3 in DNA: TGTGCCAGCAGCCAAGATCGGTTCGGGGATCCGTACTTC.

The V and J genes are TRBV2 and TRBJ1-5; weak D call: TRBD1 (6 bases). The CDR3 loop spans 16 amino acids. Germline V gene lookup returns CDR1 SNHLY and CDR2 FYNNEI. V lost 1 base and J 3 bases, leaving 13 bases between the germline ends. CDR3 region: CASSEGGGALNQPQHF. The CDR3 DNA follows: TGTGCCAGCAGTGAAGGAGGGGGGGCCCTCAATCAGCCCCAGCATTTT.

The J gene is TRBJ1-4, the V gene TRBV5-1; no firm D call. CDR3 length: 15 amino acids. V lost 1 base and J 5 bases, leaving 12 bases between the germline ends. CDR1 and CDR2 (germline): SGHRS, YFSETQ. As DNA, the CDR3 is TGCGCCAGCAGCTTGTTCCAGGCCTCCAATGAAAAACTGTTTTTT. Protein: CASSLFQASNEKLFF. Together with reference TRBV5-1 and TRBJ1-4, the CDR3 gives the full variable domain: KAGVTQTPRYLIKTRGQQVTLSCSPISGHRSVSWYQQTPGQGLQFLFEYFSETQRNKGNFPGRFSGRQFSNSRSEMNVSTLELGDSALYLCASSLFQASNEKLFFGSGTQLSVL.

V gene TRBV29-1 combines with J gene TRBJ2-3, with 11 bases aligning to TRBD1. Germline V gene sequence: CDR1 SQVTM, CDR2 ANQGSEA. The CDR3 covers 14 residues. With 6 bases clipped from V and 1 base from J, the junction kept 3 bases outside the gene matches. In nucleotides, the CDR3 is TGCAGCGTACCGGGACAGGGGGGCACAGATACGCAGTATTTT. This translates into CSVPGQGGTDTQYF.

This clone was seen many times. This chain links TRBV3-1 (or the pseudogene TRBV3-2) with TRBJ2-3; possibly TRBD1 for D (6 bases). The CDR3 loop spans 15 amino acids. Looked up from germline, CDR1 is LGHDT and CDR2 is YNNKEL (reference sequence). Trimming pared 1 base from V and 3 bases from J, leaving 11 bases between. The CDR3 DNA is TGTGCCAGCAGCCAAGGAACAGGGTGGACAGATACGCAGTATTTT. It codes for CASSQGTGWTDTQYF.

The chain links TRBV6-2 or TRBV6-3 to TRBJ1-5; tentative D call: TRBD1 (5 bases). Trimming stripped 1 base from V and 3 bases from J, with 7 bases between. The germline CDR1 and CDR2 sequences are MNHEY and SVGEGT. The CDR3 sequence is 14 residues long. CDR3: CASSYWGVNQPQHF. The CDR3 nucleotides read TGTGCCAGCAGTTACTGGGGGGTCAATCAGCCCCAGCATTTT.